The entry below describes one T cell receptor beta chain. The data derive from a study of OX40 agonist ivuxolimab in advanced cancers. The protocol was immunoSEQ multiplex PCR, while the TCRdb copy is restricted to in-frame clones and leaves out a portion. The profile covers approximately 100,000 clones, with roughly 88% appearing a single time and about 1.6% taken by the ten largest. The CDR3 is 16 residues long. Looked up from germline, CDR1 is KGHSH and CDR2 is LQKENI. The V and J ends lost 3 bases and 4 bases respectively, with 18 bases between them. V usage is TRBV18 and J usage is TRBJ1-1; no reliable D call. This sequence originates from an adult with an advanced solid tumor such as melanoma, head and neck, liver or kidney cancer. The sequencing here drew on CD4+ or CD8+ T cells sorted from blood, taken in a trial of the OX40 agonist ivuxolimab. CDR3 in DNA: TGTGCCAGCTCACCCCGAGGGCTGAGGGAAGGCACTGAAGCTTTCTTT. Translation: CASSPRGLREGTEAFF.